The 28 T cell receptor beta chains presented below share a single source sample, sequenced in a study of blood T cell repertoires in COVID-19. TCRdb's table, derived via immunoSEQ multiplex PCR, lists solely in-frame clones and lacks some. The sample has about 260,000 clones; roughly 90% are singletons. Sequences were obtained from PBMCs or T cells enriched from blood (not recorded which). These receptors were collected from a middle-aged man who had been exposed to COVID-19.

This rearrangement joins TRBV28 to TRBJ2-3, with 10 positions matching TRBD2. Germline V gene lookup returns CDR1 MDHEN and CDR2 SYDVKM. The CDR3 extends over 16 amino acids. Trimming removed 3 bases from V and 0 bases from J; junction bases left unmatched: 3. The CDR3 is CASSFGTSVSTDTQYF. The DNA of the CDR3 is TGTGCCAGCAGTTTCGGGACTAGCGTTAGCACAGATACGCAGTATTTT.

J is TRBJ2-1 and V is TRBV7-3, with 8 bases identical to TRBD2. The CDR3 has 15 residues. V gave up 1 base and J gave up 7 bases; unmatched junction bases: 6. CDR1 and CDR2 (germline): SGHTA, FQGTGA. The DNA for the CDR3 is TGTGCCAGCAGCTTAAGGAGCGGGAGAGGTAATGAGCAGTTCTTC. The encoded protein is CASSLRSGRGNEQFF.

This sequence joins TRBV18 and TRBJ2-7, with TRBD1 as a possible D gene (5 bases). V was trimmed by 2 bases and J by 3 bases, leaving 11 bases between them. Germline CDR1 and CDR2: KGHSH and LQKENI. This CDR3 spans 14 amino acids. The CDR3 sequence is CASSPVSQDYEQYF. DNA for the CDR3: TGTGCCAGCTCACCAGTTTCACAGGACTACGAGCAGTACTTC.

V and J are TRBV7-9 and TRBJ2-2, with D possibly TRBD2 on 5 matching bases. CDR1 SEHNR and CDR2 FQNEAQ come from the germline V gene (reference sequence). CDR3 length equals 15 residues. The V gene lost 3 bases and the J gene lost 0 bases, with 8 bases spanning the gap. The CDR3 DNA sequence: TGTGCCAGCAGCTTGGGAGTTTCGAACACCGGGGAGCTGTTTTTT. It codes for CASSLGVSNTGELFF.

CDR3 coding DNA: TGTGCCTGGAGTGAACAGGGGGCGCGAGGCTACACCTTC. Translating it yields CAWSEQGARGYTF. This rearrangement joins TRBV30 to TRBJ1-2, with 9 nucleotides matching TRBD1. The length of the CDR3 is 13 residues. In germline, CDR1 is GTSNPN, CDR2 SVGIG (reference sequence). V gave up 1 base and J gave up 8 bases; unmatched junction bases: 5.

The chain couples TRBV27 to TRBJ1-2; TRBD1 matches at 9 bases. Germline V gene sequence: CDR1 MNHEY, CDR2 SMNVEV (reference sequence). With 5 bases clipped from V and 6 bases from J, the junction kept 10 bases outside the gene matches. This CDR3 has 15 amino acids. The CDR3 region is CASSTDRGLVDGYTF. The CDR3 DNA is TGTGCCAGCAGTACGGACAGGGGTTTGGTAGATGGCTACACCTTC.

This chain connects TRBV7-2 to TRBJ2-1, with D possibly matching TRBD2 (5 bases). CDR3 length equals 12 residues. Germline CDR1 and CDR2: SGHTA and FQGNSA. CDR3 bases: TGTGCGGCGGGTGGGGTATACAATGAGCAGTTCTTC. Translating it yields CAAGGVYNEQFF.

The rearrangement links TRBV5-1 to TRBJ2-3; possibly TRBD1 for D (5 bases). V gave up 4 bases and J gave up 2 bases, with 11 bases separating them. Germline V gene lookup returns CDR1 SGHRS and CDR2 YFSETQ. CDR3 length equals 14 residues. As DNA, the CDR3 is TGCGCCAGCAGCCACCGGACAAACACAGATACGCAGTATTTT. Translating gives CASSHRTNTDTQYF.

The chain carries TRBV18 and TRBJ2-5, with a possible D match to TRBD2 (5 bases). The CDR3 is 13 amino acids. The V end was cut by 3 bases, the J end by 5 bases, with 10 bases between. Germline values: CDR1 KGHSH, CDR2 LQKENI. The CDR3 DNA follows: TGTGCCAGCTCACCCGCCGGGATGGAGACCCAGTACTTC. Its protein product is CASSPAGMETQYF. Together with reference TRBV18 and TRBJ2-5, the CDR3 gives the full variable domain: NAGVMQNPRHLVRRRGQEARLRCSPMKGHSHVYWYRQLPEEGLKFMVYLQKENIIDESGMPKERFSAEFPKEGPSILRIQQVVRGDSAAYFCASSPAGMETQYFGPGTRLLVL.

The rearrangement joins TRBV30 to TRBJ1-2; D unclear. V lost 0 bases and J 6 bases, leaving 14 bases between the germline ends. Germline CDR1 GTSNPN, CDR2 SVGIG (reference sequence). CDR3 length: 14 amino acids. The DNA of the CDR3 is TGTGCCTGGAGTGTGACATCGACATCTCATGGCTACACCTTC. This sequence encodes CAWSVTSTSHGYTF.

CDR3 DNA sequence: TGTGCCAGCAGCTTATCCGGCGGGAGCCACAATGAGCAGTTCTTC. Amino acids: CASSLSGGSHNEQFF. This chain uses TRBV7-3 with TRBJ2-1; 7 bases fit TRBD2. Looked up from germline, CDR1 is SGHTA and CDR2 is FQGTGA. V shed 2 bases and J 5 bases; nucleotides not matched to a gene: 6. The length of the CDR3 is 15 residues.

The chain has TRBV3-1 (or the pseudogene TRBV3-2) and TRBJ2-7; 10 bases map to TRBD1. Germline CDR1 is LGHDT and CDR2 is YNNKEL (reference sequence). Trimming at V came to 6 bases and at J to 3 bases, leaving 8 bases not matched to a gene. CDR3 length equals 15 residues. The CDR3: CASSSAGTGVYEQYF. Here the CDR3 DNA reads TGTGCCAGCAGTAGCGCTGGGACAGGGGTCTACGAGCAGTACTTC.

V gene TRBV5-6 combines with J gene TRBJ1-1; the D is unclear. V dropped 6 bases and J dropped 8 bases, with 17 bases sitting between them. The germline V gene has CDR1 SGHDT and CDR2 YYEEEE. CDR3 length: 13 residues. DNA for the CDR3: TGTGCCAGCAACCCTTCCGGCAGAGGGGAAGCTTTCTTT. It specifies CASNPSGRGEAFF.

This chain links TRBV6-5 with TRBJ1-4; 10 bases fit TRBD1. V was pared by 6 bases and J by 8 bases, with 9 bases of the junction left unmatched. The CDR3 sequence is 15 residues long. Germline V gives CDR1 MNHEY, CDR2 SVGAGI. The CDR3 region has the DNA TGTGCCAGCAGCAAGGGGACAGGGGTTTCCGAAAAACTGTTTTTT. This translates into CASSKGTGVSEKLFF.

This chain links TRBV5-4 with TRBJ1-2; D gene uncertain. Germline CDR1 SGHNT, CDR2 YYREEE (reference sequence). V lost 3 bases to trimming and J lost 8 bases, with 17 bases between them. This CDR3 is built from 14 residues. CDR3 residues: CASSWERSGKGYTF. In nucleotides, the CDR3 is TGTGCCAGCAGCTGGGAGCGAAGCGGGAAGGGCTACACCTTC.

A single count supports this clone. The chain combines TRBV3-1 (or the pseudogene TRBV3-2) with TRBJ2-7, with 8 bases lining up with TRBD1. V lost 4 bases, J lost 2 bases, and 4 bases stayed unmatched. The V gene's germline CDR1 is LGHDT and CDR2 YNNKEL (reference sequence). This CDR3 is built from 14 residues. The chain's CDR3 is CASSRQGQAYEQYF. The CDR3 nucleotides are TGTGCCAGCAGCCGCCAGGGACAGGCCTACGAGCAGTACTTC.

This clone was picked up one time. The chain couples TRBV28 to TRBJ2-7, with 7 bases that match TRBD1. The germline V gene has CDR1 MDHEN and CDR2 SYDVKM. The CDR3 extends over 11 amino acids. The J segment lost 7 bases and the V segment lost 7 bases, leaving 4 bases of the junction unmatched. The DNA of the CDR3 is TGTGCCAGCAAGGGGGCGCGGGAGCAGTACTTC. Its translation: CASKGAREQYF.

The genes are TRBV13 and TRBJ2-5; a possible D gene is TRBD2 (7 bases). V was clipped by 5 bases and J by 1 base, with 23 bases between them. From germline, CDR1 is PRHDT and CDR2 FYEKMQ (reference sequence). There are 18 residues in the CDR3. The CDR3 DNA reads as TGTGCCAGCAGCCGCCGCGGGGGCGGGGGACACAGCCAAGAGACCCAGTACTTC. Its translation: CASSRRGGGGHSQETQYF.

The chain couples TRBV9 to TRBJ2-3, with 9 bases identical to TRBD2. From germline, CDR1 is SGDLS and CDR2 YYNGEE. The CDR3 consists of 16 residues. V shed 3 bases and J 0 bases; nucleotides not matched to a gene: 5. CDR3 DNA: TGTGCCAGCAGCGAGAGGACTAGCGACAGCACAGATACGCAGTATTTT. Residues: CASSERTSDSTDTQYF.

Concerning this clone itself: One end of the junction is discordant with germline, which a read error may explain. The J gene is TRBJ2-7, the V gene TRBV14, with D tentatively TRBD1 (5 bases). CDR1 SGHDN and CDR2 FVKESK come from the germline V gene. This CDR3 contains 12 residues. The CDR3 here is CASSKDSYEQYF. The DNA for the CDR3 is TGTGCCAGCAGCAAAGACAGCTACGAGCAGTACTTC.

This CDR3 reads CASSYSRIPGLNEQFF. CDR3 DNA sequence: TGTGCCAGCAGTTACTCTCGGATTCCGGGTCTCAATGAGCAGTTCTTC. The V gene is TRBV6-2 or TRBV6-3, the J gene TRBJ2-1; no clear D. Per the germline V gene, CDR1 is MNHEY and CDR2 is SVGEGT. This CDR3 is 16 amino acids long. Between the trimmed V and J ends, which lost 0 bases and 6 bases, there was a span of 15 bases.

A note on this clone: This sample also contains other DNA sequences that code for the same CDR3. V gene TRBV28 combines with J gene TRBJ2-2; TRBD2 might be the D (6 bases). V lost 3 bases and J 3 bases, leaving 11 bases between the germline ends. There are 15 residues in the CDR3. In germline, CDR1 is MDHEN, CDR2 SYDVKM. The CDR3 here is CASSLGGSDTGELFF. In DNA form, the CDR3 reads TGTGCCAGCAGTTTGGGGGGATCGGACACCGGGGAGCTGTTTTTT. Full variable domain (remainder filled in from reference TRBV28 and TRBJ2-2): DVKVTQSSRYLVKRTGEKVFLECVQDMDHENMFWYRQDPGLGLRLIYFSYDVKMKEKGDIPEGYSVSREKKERFSLILESASTNQTSMYLCASSLGGSDTGELFFGEGSRLTVL.

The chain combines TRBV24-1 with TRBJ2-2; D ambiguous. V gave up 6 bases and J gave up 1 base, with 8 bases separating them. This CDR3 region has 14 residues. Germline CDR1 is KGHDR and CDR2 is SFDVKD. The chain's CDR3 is CATSRSENTGELFF. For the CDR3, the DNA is TGTGCCACCAGTCGGTCCGAGAACACCGGGGAGCTGTTTTTT.

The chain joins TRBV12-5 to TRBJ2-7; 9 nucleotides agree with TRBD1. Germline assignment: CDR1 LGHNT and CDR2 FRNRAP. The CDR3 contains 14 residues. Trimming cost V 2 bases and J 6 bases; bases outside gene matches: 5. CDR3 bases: TGTGCTAGTGGTTTGACAGGGGGCTCGGTCGAGCAGTACTTC. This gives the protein CASGLTGGSVEQYF.

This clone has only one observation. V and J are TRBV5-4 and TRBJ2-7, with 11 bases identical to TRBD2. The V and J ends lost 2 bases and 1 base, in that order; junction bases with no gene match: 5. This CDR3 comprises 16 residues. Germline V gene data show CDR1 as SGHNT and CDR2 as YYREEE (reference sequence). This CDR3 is CASSLRLAGLSYEQYF. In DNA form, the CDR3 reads TGTGCCAGCAGCTTAAGACTAGCGGGGTTATCCTACGAGCAGTACTTC.

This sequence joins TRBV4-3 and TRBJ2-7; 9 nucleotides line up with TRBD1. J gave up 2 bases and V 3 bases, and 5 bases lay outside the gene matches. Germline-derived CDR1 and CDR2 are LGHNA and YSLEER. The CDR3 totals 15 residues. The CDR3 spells CASSQHRDRAYEQYF. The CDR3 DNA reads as TGCGCCAGCAGCCAGCACCGGGACAGGGCCTACGAGCAGTACTTC.

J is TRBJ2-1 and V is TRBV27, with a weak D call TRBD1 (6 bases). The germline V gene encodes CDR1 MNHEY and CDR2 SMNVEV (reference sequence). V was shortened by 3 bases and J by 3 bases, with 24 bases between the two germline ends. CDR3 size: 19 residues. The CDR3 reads CASSLGPGQTSHLYNEQFF. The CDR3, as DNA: TGTGCCAGCAGTTTGGGTCCCGGACAGACAAGCCACCTCTACAATGAGCAGTTCTTC.

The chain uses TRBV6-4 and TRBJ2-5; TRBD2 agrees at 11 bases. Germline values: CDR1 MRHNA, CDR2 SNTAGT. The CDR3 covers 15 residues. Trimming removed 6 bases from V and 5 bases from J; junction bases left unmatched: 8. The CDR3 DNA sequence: TGTGCCAGCAGCTTCACTAGCGGGAGCGAGGAGACCCAGTACTTC. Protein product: CASSFTSGSEETQYF.